This is a list of T cell receptor beta chains from one sample in a study of shared clonotypes between healthy human individuals. TCRdb's table, derived via immunoSEQ multiplex PCR, lists solely in-frame clones and lacks some. The sample carries some 2,000,000 clones, under 97% recorded once. The sample was naive CD4+ T cells sorted from blood. These receptors were collected from a man aged 18 to 30 in good health. Each CDR3 is given with its conserved first and last residue. A D gene is named only where the DNA matches it firmly. The size field is filled for only some rows; it gives once, few, many or a size class.

>TRBJ2-6|.|TRBV6-6|.
TGTGCCAGCAGTTACGCCGAGTCTGGGGCCAACGTCCTGACTTTC
CASSYAESGANVLTF
>TRBJ2-1|.|TRBV10-1|.
TGCGCCAGCAGTGAGTCAGTACAGTACAATGAGCAGTTCTTC
CASSESVQYNEQFF
>TRBJ1-5|TRBD1|TRBV5-6|once
TGTGCCAGCAGCGGCGGGACAGGGGGCCCCAATCAGCCCCAGCATTTT
CASSGGTGGPNQPQHF
>TRBJ2-5|TRBD1|TRBV11-2|once
TGTGCCAGCAGCTTAGCGACAGGGATCCAAGAGACCCAGTACTTC
CASSLATGIQETQYF
>TRBJ2-7|.|TRBV11-2|.
TGTGCCAGCAGCTCCCTCAGGGTCCCCGAGCAGTACTTC
CASSSLRVPEQYF
>TRBJ2-3|TRBD1|TRBV28|.
TGTGCCAGCAGCGAAAAGACAGGGACCACAGATACGCAGTATTTT
CASSEKTGTTDTQYF
>TRBJ1-6|.|TRBV7-9|.
TGTGCCAGCAGCTTAGCGGGAGCCCGTGGTTCACCCCTCCACTTT
CASSLAGARGSPLHF
>TRBJ1-4|TRBD1|TRBV7-9|.
TGTGCCAGCAGCCCACCGACAGGGAAACTGTTTTTT
CASSPPTGKLFF
>TRBJ1-6|.|TRBV28|.
TGTGCCAGCACCCCAGGGGCCGGGTATAATTCACCCCTCCACTTT
CASTPGAGYNSPLHF
>TRBJ2-7|TRBD1|TRBV18|once
TGTGCCAGCTCCCCCGACAGGGCCGCCTACGAGCAGTACTTC
CASSPDRAAYEQYF
>TRBJ2-1|.|TRBV7-9|.
TGTGCCAGCAGCTTGTCTGGGGGTCAAGGCAATGAGCAGTTCTTC
CASSLSGGQGNEQFF
>TRBJ1-2|.|TRBV5-1|.
TGCGCCAGCAGCCCGAGACGGAACTATGGCTACACCTTC
CASSPRRNYGYTF
>TRBJ2-1|.|TRBV18|.
TGTGCCAGCTCATCGACAGTGGATGAGCAGTTCTTC
CASSSTVDEQFF
>TRBJ2-4|TRBD2|TRBV7-9|.
TGTGCCAGCAGTCTAGTACGACTAGCGAAAAACATTCAGTACTTC
CASSLVRLAKNIQYF
>TRBJ2-7|.|TRBV6-6|.
TGTGCCAGCAGTTACTCCAATGCCTACGAGCAGTACTTC
CASSYSNAYEQYF
>TRBJ2-1|.|TRBV7-2|.
TGTGCCAGCAGCCTAGGGCCAGCGCCGGATCACAATGAGCAGTTCTTC
CASSLGPAPDHNEQFF
>TRBJ2-3|TRBD2|TRBV5-1|.
TGCGCCAGCAGCGGAGCGGGAGGGCCCACAGATACGCAGTATTTT
CASSGAGGPTDTQYF
>TRBJ2-7|TRBD2|TRBV6-4|.
TGTGCCAGCAGTACTAGCGGGAGGACGTACGAGCAGTACTTC
CASSTSGRTYEQYF
>TRBJ2-3|.|TRBV15|.
TGTGCCACCAGCAGAGATCCCCGGCCAGATACGCAGTATTTT
CATSRDPRPDTQYF
>TRBJ1-3|.|TRBV7-2|.
TGTGCCAGCAGCTTAGGTGTCGGCTCTGGAAACACCATATATTTT
CASSLGVGSGNTIYF
>TRBJ1-1|.|TRBV5-1|.
TGCGCCAGCAGCTGGGTGGTCGGGGCGGCCTCTGAAGCTTTCTTT
CASSWVVGAASEAFF
>TRBJ2-7|.|TRBV5-1|.
TGCGCCAGCAGCTTGGAGATGGCTTTCTCCCACGAGCAGTACTTC
CASSLEMAFSHEQYF
>TRBJ2-7|.|TRBV7-2|.
TGTGCCAGCAGCCAGGTGGGATTTAGTTCCTACGAGCAGTACTTC
CASSQVGFSSYEQYF
>TRBJ1-6|.|TRBV5-8|.
TGTGCCAGCAGCTTCACGGGTTCGGCGTCCTATAATTCACCCCTCCACTTT
CASSFTGSASYNSPLHF
>TRBJ2-5|.|TRBV18|.
TGTGCCAGCTCACCATGGCCGGAAGAGACCCAGTACTTC
CASSPWPEETQYF
>TRBJ2-7|.|TRBV7-9|.
TGTGCCAGCAGCCCGGGGAATAGCTACGAGCAGTACTTC
CASSPGNSYEQYF
>TRBJ2-3|.|TRBV7-2|.
TGTGCCAGCAGCTTAGGGACCCCGGGGGATACGCAGTATTTT
CASSLGTPGDTQYF
>TRBJ1-1|.|TRBV7-9|.
TGTGCCAGCAGCTTAGCGGTGGGGAACACTGAAGCTTTCTTT
CASSLAVGNTEAFF
>TRBJ1-2|.|TRBV6-4|once
TGTGCCAGCAGTGCTGGGAGCTATGGCTACACCTTC
CASSAGSYGYTF
>TRBJ2-7|.|TRBV5-1|few
TGCGCCAGCAGCTCGGGACTGGGGCAGGGCATCTACGAGCAGTACTTC
CASSSGLGQGIYEQYF
>TRBJ1-6|.|TRBV5-4|.
TGTGCCAGCAGCTTCTCCCCTGACTTTGGGCGAAATTCACCCCTCCACTTT
CASSFSPDFGRNSPLHF
>TRBJ2-7|TRBD1|TRBV2|.
TGTGCCAGCAGGTCGGGACAGGCCTCCTACGAGCAGTACTTC
CASRSGQASYEQYF
>TRBJ2-5|.|TRBV9|.
TGTGCCAGCAGCCGCGGGGACCCAGAGACCCAGTACTTC
CASSRGDPETQYF
>TRBJ1-2|.|TRBV7-9|once
TGTGCCACCCTTCTGGCCAAGGACACCAAAAACTATGGCTACACCTTC
CATLLAKDTKNYGYTF
>TRBJ1-5|.|TRBV19|.
TGTGCCAGTAGTATAGCCGGCAGCTACCAGCATTTT
CASSIAGSYQHF
>TRBJ1-1|.|TRBV5-6|.
TGTGCCAGCAGAGGACAGTTTTTAATGAACACTGAAGCTTTCTTT
CASRGQFLMNTEAFF
>TRBJ1-2|.|TRBV30|.
TGTGCCTGGAGTGTAAATGTGGCGGGGGGCTACACCTTC
CAWSVNVAGGYTF
>TRBJ1-1|.|TRBV10-2|few
TGCGCCAGCACCCCGGAACCTGGGACTGAAGCTTTCTTT
CASTPEPGTEAFF
>TRBJ2-5|.|TRBV30|.
TGTGCCTGGAGTGCCCCCAGGGCGGGACGAGAGACCCAGTACTTC
CAWSAPRAGRETQYF
>TRBJ2-3|.|TRBV4-1|.
TGCGCCAGCAGCCAAGGCCCGGATACGCAGTATTTT
CASSQGPDTQYF
>TRBJ2-1|TRBD2|TRBV10-1|.
TGCGCCAGCAGTGAGAGCGGGAGAACCGTCAATGAGCAGTTCTTC
CASSESGRTVNEQFF
>TRBJ2-3|.|TRBV9|once
TGTGCCAGCAGCGCGATGGCCGTCGCTAGCACAGATACGCAGTATTTT
CASSAMAVASTDTQYF
>TRBJ2-1|TRBD2|TRBV30|.
TGTGCCTGGACCGGACTAGCGGGGGGAGAGCAGTTCTTC
CAWTGLAGGEQFF
>TRBJ1-5|.|TRBV6-1|.
TGTGCCAGCAGTGATCGGGGGTACAATCAGCCCCAGCATTTT
CASSDRGYNQPQHF
>TRBJ1-2|.|TRBV25-1|.
TGTGCCAGCAGCCCCCCAGGGATCTGGGGCTACACCTTC
CASSPPGIWGYTF
>TRBJ1-5|.|TRBV19|.
TGTGCCAGTAGTGACTGGGGTCAGCCCCAGCATTTT
CASSDWGQPQHF
>TRBJ1-6|.|TRBV28|.
TGTGCCAGCAGAGGCCAGGGGTATAATTCACCCCTCCACTTT
CASRGQGYNSPLHF